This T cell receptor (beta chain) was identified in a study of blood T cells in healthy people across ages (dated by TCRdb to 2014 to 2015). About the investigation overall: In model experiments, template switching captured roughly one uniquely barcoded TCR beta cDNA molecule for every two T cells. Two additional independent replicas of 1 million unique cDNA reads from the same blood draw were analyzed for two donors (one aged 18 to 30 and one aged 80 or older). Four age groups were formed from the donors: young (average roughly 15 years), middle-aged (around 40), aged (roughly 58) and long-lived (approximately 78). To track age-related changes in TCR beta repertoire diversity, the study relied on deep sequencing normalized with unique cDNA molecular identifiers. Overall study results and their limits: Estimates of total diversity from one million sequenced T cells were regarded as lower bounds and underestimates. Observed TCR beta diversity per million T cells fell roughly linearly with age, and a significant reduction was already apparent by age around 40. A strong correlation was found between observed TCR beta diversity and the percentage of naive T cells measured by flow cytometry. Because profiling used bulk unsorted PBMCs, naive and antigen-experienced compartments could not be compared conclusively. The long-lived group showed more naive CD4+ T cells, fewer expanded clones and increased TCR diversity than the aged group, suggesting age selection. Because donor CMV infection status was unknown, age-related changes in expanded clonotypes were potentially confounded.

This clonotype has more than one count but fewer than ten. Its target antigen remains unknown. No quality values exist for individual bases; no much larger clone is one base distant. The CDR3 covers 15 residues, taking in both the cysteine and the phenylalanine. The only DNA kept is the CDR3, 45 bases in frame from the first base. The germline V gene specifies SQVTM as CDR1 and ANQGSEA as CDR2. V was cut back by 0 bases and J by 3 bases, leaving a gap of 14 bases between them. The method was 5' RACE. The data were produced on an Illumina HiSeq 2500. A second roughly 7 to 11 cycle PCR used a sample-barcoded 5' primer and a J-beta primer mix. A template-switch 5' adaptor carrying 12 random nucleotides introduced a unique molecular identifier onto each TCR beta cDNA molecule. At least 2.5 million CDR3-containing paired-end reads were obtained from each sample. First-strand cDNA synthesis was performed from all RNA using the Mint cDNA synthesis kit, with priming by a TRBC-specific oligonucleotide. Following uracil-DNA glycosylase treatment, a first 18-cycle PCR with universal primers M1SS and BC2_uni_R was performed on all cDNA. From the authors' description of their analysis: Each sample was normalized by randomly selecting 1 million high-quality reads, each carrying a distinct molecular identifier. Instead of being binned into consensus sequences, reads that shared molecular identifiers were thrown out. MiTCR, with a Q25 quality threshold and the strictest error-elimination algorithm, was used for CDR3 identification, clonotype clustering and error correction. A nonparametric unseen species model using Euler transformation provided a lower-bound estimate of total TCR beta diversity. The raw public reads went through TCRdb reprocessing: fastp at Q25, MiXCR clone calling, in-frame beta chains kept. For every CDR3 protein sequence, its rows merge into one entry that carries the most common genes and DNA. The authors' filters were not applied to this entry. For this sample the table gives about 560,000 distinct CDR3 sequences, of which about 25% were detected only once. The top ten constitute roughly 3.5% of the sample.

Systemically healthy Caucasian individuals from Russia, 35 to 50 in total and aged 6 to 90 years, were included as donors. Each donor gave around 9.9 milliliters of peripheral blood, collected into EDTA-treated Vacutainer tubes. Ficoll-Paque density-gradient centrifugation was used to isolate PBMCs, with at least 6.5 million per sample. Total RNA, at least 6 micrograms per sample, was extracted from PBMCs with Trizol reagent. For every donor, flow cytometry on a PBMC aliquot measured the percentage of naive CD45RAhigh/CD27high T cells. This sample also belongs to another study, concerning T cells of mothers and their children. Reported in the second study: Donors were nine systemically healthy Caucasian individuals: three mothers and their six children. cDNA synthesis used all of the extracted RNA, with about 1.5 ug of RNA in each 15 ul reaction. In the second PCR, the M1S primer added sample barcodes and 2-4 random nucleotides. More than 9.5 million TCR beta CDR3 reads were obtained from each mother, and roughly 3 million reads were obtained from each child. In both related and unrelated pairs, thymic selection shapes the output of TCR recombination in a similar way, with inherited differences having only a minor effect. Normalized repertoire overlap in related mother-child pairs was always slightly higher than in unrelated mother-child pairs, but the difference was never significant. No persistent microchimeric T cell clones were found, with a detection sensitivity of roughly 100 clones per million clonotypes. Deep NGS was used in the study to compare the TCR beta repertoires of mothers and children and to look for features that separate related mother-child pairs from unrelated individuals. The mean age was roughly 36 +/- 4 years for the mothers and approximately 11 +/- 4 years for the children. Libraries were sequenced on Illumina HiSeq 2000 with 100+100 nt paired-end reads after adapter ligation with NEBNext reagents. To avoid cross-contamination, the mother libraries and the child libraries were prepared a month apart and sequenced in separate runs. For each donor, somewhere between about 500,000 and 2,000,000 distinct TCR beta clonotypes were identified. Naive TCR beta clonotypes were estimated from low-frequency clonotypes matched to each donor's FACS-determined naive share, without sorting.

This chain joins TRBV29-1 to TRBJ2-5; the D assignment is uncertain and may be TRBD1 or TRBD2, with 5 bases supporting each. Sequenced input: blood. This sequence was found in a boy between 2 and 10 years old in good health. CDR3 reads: CSVEDPHRGKETQYF. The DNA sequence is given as TGCAGCGTTGAAGATCCCCATCGGGGCAAAGAGACCCAGTACTTC.